This TCR beta chain is from a study of cytomegalovirus exposure and HLA in healthy donors. Study-level points and caveats: The authors later linked a missense DCLRE1C variant to TCR beta V- and J-gene trimming.

CDR1 and CDR2 from the germline V gene are SGHAT and FQNNGV. The CDR3 has 13 residues. The V end was cut by 6 bases, the J end by 4 bases, with 13 bases between. Regarding this clone: Antigen specificity is unknown.

The PCR made use of 60 Vbeta and 13 Jbeta primers. Assay used: immunoSEQ multiplex PCR; TCRdb lists only in-frame clones, some missing. This sample's clone table lists around 42,000 clones. The rearrangement links TRBV11-2 to TRBJ2-7; TRBD2 might be the D (5 bases). The receptor's source is a man under 40 in good health and CMV-seronegative. The sequenced sample consisted of PBMCs. The CDR3 here is CASRYSSGYEQYF. The CDR3 nucleotides read TGTGCCAGCAGATATTCAAGCGGTTACGAGCAGTACTTC. Based on the CDR3 plus reference TRBV11-2 and TRBJ2-7, the full variable domain is EAGVAQSPRYKIIEKRQSVAFWCNPISGHATLYWYQQILGQGPKLLIQFQNNGVVDDSQLPKDRFSAERLKGVDSTLKIQPAKLEDSAVYLCASRYSSGYEQYFGPGTRLTVT.